The 18 T cell receptor beta chains listed next were all sequenced from one sample in a study of T cell repertoires in cytomegalovirus infection. No antigen has been identified for these receptors. One entry per CDR3 protein, called by TCRdb with MiXCR from the reads. The table lists some 940,000 distinct CDR3 sequences, 30% to 40% of them singletons. This specimen consisted of cultured CD8+ T cells from PBMCs, obtained from culture after CMV antigen stimulation. Source of these receptors: a human donor in good health (CMV status not recorded). Some clones in this sample may be carry-over from other donors' samples.

V gene TRBV6-6 combines with J gene TRBJ1-1; D possibly corresponds to TRBD1 (5 bases). The CDR3 spans 19 residues. The V end lost 4 bases, the J end lost 1 base, and 25 bases lay between the germline ends. Germline CDR1 and CDR2: MNHNY and SVGAGI (reference sequence). CDR3 in amino acids: CASSSPLYRRVGENTEAFF. The DNA for the CDR3 is TGTGCCAGCAGTTCGCCCCTCTACAGGCGGGTGGGGGAGAACACTGAAGCTTTCTTT.

In this sample, this clonotype turned up a few times. V gene TRBV9 combines with J gene TRBJ1-1; 8 positions agree with TRBD1. Trimming took 4 bases from V and 5 from J; bases not matched to a gene: 4. This CDR3 has 13 residues. CDR1 is SGDLS and CDR2 is YYNGEE in the germline V gene. The CDR3 spells CASSTGDRTEAFF. In DNA, the CDR3 is TGTGCCAGCAGCACCGGGGACAGGACTGAAGCTTTCTTT. The full variable domain, in which reference TRBV9 and TRBJ1-1 provide the parts outside the CDR3, is DSGVTQTPKHLITATGQRVTLRCSPRSGDLSVYWYQQSLDQGLQFLIQYYNGEERAKGNILERFSAQQFPDLHSELNLSSLELGDSALYFCASSTGDRTEAFFGQGTRLTVV.

The chain combines TRBV9 with TRBJ1-2; 7 nucleotides match TRBD1. Germline V gene sequence: CDR1 SGDLS, CDR2 YYNGEE. The CDR3 is 15 residues long. Trimming removed 1 base from V and 6 bases from J; junction bases left unmatched: 9. Here the CDR3 DNA reads TGTGCCAGCAGCGTACCTAAGACAGGGTTCGATGGCTACACCTTC. Translated, it gives CASSVPKTGFDGYTF.

The rearrangement joins TRBV18 to TRBJ2-3; D may be TRBD2 (5 bases). CDR3 length equals 16 residues. Germline loops: CDR1 KGHSH, CDR2 LQKENI. V gave up 2 bases and J gave up 6 bases, with 18 bases separating them. The CDR3 is CASSPTTIPRPDTQYF. The CDR3 DNA is TGTGCCAGCTCACCAACGACTATTCCCCGTCCGGATACGCAGTATTTT.

A remark on this clonotype: A much larger clone is a single base away; this may be a read error. J is TRBJ1-2 and V is TRBV6-5; TRBD1 aligns across 7 bases. The length of the CDR3 is 14 residues. CDR1 MNHEY and CDR2 SVGAGI come from the germline V gene. DNA for the CDR3: TGTGCCGGCAGCCGGGGACAGATTTTAGACAGCTACACCTTC. Protein sequence: CAGSRGQILDSYTF.

The rearrangement links TRBV9 to TRBJ2-5, with D hard to call. In germline, CDR1 is SGDLS, CDR2 YYNGEE. V lost 4 bases and J lost 1, with 17 bases in between. CDR3 length: 16 amino acids. Here the CDR3 DNA reads TGTGCCAGCAGCCCCGGCCGGCAGGTTCGCCAAGAGACCCAGTACTTC. Translation: CASSPGRQVRQETQYF. Supplemented by reference TRBV9 and TRBJ2-5, the full variable domain reads DSGVTQTPKHLITATGQRVTLRCSPRSGDLSVYWYQQSLDQGLQFLIQYYNGEERAKGNILERFSAQQFPDLHSELNLSSLELGDSALYFCASSPGRQVRQETQYFGPGTRLLVL.

This clonotype was picked up a small number of times. The rearrangement joins TRBV19 to TRBJ2-2, with 9 bases identical to TRBD1. CDR1 and CDR2 from the germline V gene are LNHDA and SQIVND (reference sequence). There are 13 residues in the CDR3. V lost 6 bases to trimming and J lost 6 bases; unmatched junction nucleotides: 2. The CDR3 DNA sequence: TGTGCCAGTAGGGACAGGGGTTCCGGGGAGCTGTTTTTT. Encoded protein: CASRDRGSGELFF.

This clonotype was picked up a small number of times. The DNA of the CDR3 is TGTGCCAGCAGCTTACGATCGAGGGTCGATGCCGGGGAGCTGTTTTTT. Translating gives CASSLRSRVDAGELFF. V and J are TRBV7-9 and TRBJ2-2; tentatively, D is TRBD2 (5 bases). Trimming removed 2 bases from V and 6 bases from J, with 16 bases in between. This CDR3 has 16 amino acids. Germline V gene sequence: CDR1 SEHNR, CDR2 FQNEAQ (reference sequence). The full variable domain, rest sourced from reference TRBV7-9 and TRBJ2-2, is DTGVSQNPRHKITKRGQNVTFRCDPISEHNRLYWYRQTLGQGPEFLTYFQNEAQLEKSRLLSDRFSAERPKGSFSTLEIQRTEQGDSAMYLCASSLRSRVDAGELFFGEGSRLTVL.

V usage is TRBV6-6 and J usage is TRBJ1-5, with 8 nucleotides matching TRBD1. There are 15 residues in the CDR3. With 8 bases clipped from V and 3 bases from J, the junction kept 9 bases outside the gene matches. Germline V gene sequence: CDR1 MNHNY, CDR2 SVGAGI (reference sequence). CDR3 sequence reads: CASRVDRGFNQPQHF. The DNA of the CDR3 is TGTGCCAGCCGCGTCGACAGGGGTTTCAATCAGCCCCAGCATTTT.

This clonotype was seen a handful of times. This chain connects TRBV4-1 to TRBJ2-3, with TRBD2 identical over 9 bases. Germline CDR1 and CDR2: MGHRA and YSYEKL. This CDR3 comprises 17 residues. The junction had 11 bases not matched to a gene; V was cut back by 4 bases and J by 3 bases. The CDR3 bases are TGCGCCAGCAGCCCCGGGTCTAGCGGGGTCGGGACAGATACGCAGTATTTT. It yields the protein CASSPGSSGVGTDTQYF.

This clonotype was recorded many times. CDR3 sequence: CASSRPLRDRKEKLFF. For the CDR3, the DNA is TGTGCCAGCTCACGACCATTACGGGACAGAAAAGAAAAACTGTTTTTT. The rearrangement joins TRBV18 to TRBJ1-4; TRBD1 matches 7 bases. Trimming removed 4 bases from V and 8 bases from J; junction bases left unmatched: 13. Germline V gives CDR1 KGHSH, CDR2 LQKENI. The CDR3 spans 16 residues.

The gene calls are TRBV7-6 and TRBJ1-4; no definite D call. This CDR3 comprises 12 residues. The germline CDR1 and CDR2 sequences are SGHVS and FNYEAQ. The DNA for the CDR3 is TGTGTCAGTTCACGGGCGGATGAAAAACTGTTTTTT. Translated: CVSSRADEKLFF.

The table lists this clonotype with many counts. The rearrangement links TRBV7-6 to TRBJ1-2; no reliable D call. CDR1 and CDR2 (germline): SGHVS, FNYEAQ. This CDR3 comprises 14 residues. V was trimmed by 1 base and J by 0 bases, leaving 6 bases between them. The CDR3: CASSLVDSNYGYTF. CDR3 DNA sequence: TGTGCCAGCAGCTTAGTGGATTCTAACTATGGCTACACCTTC.

This clonotype has ten or more counts. The J gene is TRBJ2-6, the V gene TRBV7-8; D ambiguous. In germline, CDR1 is SGHVS, CDR2 FQNEAQ. CDR3 length equals 14 residues. V gave up 5 bases and J gave up 1 base, with 6 bases separating them. In DNA, the CDR3 is TGTGCCAGCAGCCTTCGATCTGGGGCCAACGTCCTGACTTTC. It specifies CASSLRSGANVLTF. The full variable domain, rest sourced from reference TRBV7-8 and TRBJ2-6, is GAGVSQSPRYKVAKRGQDVALRCDPISGHVSLFWYQQALGQGPEFLTYFQNEAQLDKSGLPSDRFFAERPEGSVSTLKIQRTQQEDSAVYLCASSLRSGANVLTFGAGSRLTVL.

The genes are TRBV20-1 and TRBJ2-1, with D hard to call. With 5 bases removed from V and 4 bases from J, the gap between germline ends came to 15 bases. Germline values: CDR1 DFQATT, CDR2 SNEGSKA (reference sequence). The CDR3 is made up of 14 amino acids. Here the CDR3 DNA reads TGCAGTGCTTCCACCACGGACGTATACAATGAGCAGTTCTTC. It is translated as CSASTTDVYNEQFF.

This clonotype was recorded a few times. This chain joins TRBV12-3 or TRBV12-4 and TRBJ2-5; 7 bases line up with TRBD1. The V gene end was trimmed by 5 bases and the J gene end by 4 bases; junction bases not matched to a gene: 7. The CDR3 is 14 residues long. CDR3 DNA: TGTGCCAGCAGTCCATCTCAGGGGGTAGAGACCCAGTACTTC. It is translated as CASSPSQGVETQYF.

This clonotype was counted between two and nine times. The chain links TRBV4-1 to TRBJ1-6; 7 nucleotides line up with TRBD1. This CDR3 region has 16 residues. Germline V CDR1 and CDR2: MGHRA, YSYEKL. V was clipped by 4 bases and J by 0 bases; unmatched bases: 3. The CDR3 bases are TGCGCCAGCAGCCCCGGGACAGCCTCCTATAATTCACCCCTCCACTTT. Its translation: CASSPGTASYNSPLHF.

The rearrangement joins TRBV6-5 to TRBJ1-2, with 8 bases fitting TRBD1. Germline lookup yields CDR1 MNHEY and CDR2 SVGAGI. The junction had 9 bases not matched to a gene; V was cut back by 2 bases and J by 10 bases. The CDR3 is 14 residues long. The CDR3 DNA reads as TGTGCCAGCAGTTACGGTCAGGGGGCGAATGACTACACCTTC. It is translated as CASSYGQGANDYTF.